The 11 T cell receptor beta chains given below trace back to one sample, sequenced in a study of cytomegalovirus exposure and HLA in healthy donors. Primers: 60 Vbeta forward and 13 Jbeta reverse. Profiling relied on immunoSEQ multiplex PCR, and the TCRdb table lists in-frame clones only, not all of them. The data show around 120,000 clones, with 74% seen just once and around 10% held by the top ten. Sequenced sample: PBMCs. These receptors were obtained from a woman aged 50 to 60 in good health and CMV-seropositive.

The V call is TRBV6-5, the J call TRBJ2-1; TRBD2 aligns across 9 bases. V shed 2 bases, J shed 9 bases, and the junction held 8 bases outside the gene matches. Germline CDR1 reads MNHEY; CDR2 reads SVGAGI. The CDR3 loop spans 15 amino acids. The chain's CDR3 is CASSYPGLALSEQFF. The DNA of the CDR3 is TGTGCCAGCAGTTACCCGGGACTAGCACTGAGTGAGCAGTTCTTC.

The chain carries TRBV6-5 and TRBJ2-3; 9 bases are a match to TRBD2. This CDR3 region has 13 residues. The V and J ends lost 7 bases and 11 bases, in that order; junction bases with no gene match: 10. CDR1 is MNHEY, CDR2 SVGAGI, per germline. Written as DNA, the CDR3 is TGTGCCAGCACCCCCGCATCAGCGGGGGGGCAGTATTTT. Translated: CASTPASAGGQYF.

This chain connects TRBV5-6 to TRBJ2-3, with 8 bases fitting TRBD2. The trim removed 6 bases at V and 2 bases at J, leaving 17 bases unmatched. The CDR3 sequence is 18 residues long. The germline V gene has CDR1 SGHDT and CDR2 YYEEEE. This chain's CDR3 is CASTGGAGGSLITDTQYF. The CDR3 DNA sequence: TGTGCCAGCACCGGGGGTGCGGGAGGTAGCCTAATCACAGATACGCAGTATTTT.

The table lists this clone with a few counts. J is TRBJ2-2 and V is TRBV11-3; D is unclear. V was pared by 8 bases and J by 4 bases, with 8 bases between. The CDR3 has 12 amino acids. Germline V lookup: CDR1 SGHNT, CDR2 YENEEA. The CDR3 is CASASGTGELFF. The CDR3 region has the DNA TGTGCCAGCGCGTCTGGCACCGGGGAGCTGTTTTTT. Looking up the rest from reference TRBV11-3 and TRBJ2-2 gives the full variable domain: EAGVVQSPRYKIIEKKQPVAFWCNPISGHNTLYWYLQNLGQGPELLIRYENEEAVDDSQLPKDRFSAERLKGVDSTLKIQPAELGDSAVYLCASASGTGELFFGEGSRLTVL.

The chain couples TRBV28 to TRBJ1-1; perhaps TRBD1 as D (5 bases). Germline V gene sequence: CDR1 MDHEN, CDR2 SYDVKM. The V gene lost 6 bases and the J gene lost 1 base, with 15 bases spanning the gap. CDR3 size: 15 residues. CDR3 bases: TGTGCCAGCAGCTCTGTTGGGGCGAAGAACACTGAAGCTTTCTTT. Its translation: CASSSVGAKNTEAFF. Full variable domain (missing parts from reference TRBV28 and TRBJ1-1): DVKVTQSSRYLVKRTGEKVFLECVQDMDHENMFWYRQDPGLGLRLIYFSYDVKMKEKGDIPEGYSVSREKKERFSLILESASTNQTSMYLCASSSVGAKNTEAFFGQGTRLTVV.

In nucleotides, the CDR3 is TGTGCCAGCAGCTTGGAGCTCCCGGAGACCCAGTACTTC. It codes for CASSLELPETQYF. The V call is TRBV5-6, the J call TRBJ2-5; D not resolved. Germline CDR1 and CDR2: SGHDT and YYEEEE. The CDR3 runs 13 residues. V was shortened by 0 bases and J by 5 bases, with 8 bases between the two germline ends.

This clone was counted only a few times. This chain links TRBV29-1 with TRBJ1-2, with 7 bases that match TRBD1. Germline loops: CDR1 SQVTM, CDR2 ANQGSEA. CDR3 size: 13 residues. V lost 7 bases, J lost 3 bases, and 8 bases stayed unmatched. Here the CDR3 reads CSAGGTQHYGYTF. CDR3 bases: TGCAGCGCAGGGGGGACTCAACACTATGGCTACACCTTC.

This clone was recorded only once. The chain combines TRBV19 with TRBJ2-1; 9 bases map to TRBD2. V shed 3 bases and J 8 bases; nucleotides not matched to a gene: 8. Germline lookup yields CDR1 LNHDA and CDR2 SQIVND (reference sequence). CDR3 size: 15 residues. DNA for the CDR3: TGTGCCAGTAGTATCTTGGCGGGAGGGCCGGATGAGCAGTTCTTC. This encodes CASSILAGGPDEQFF.

The chain joins TRBV20-1 to TRBJ1-2, with D possibly being TRBD1 (5 bases). The germline V gene encodes CDR1 DFQATT and CDR2 SNEGSKA (reference sequence). CDR3 length: 11 amino acids. The ends were cut back, 7 bases at V and 5 bases at J, with 11 bases in the middle. In DNA form, the CDR3 reads TGCAGTGGGGGGGGGACTTATGGCTACACCTTC. This gives the protein CSGGGTYGYTF.

The CDR3 sequence: CASGGRGSTNEKLFF. The CDR3 DNA sequence: TGTGCCAGCGGAGGGAGGGGGTCAACTAATGAAAAACTGTTTTTT. The V call is TRBV7-2, the J call TRBJ1-4; weak D call: TRBD1 (6 bases). Trimming removed 8 bases at V and 0 bases at J, with 13 bases between. CDR3 size: 15 residues. CDR1 and CDR2 from the germline V gene are SGHTA and FQGNSA.

The chain couples TRBV5-4 to TRBJ2-7, with D uncertain. CDR3 length: 13 residues. Trimming stripped 2 bases from V and 6 bases from J, with 12 bases between. Germline-derived CDR1 and CDR2 are SGHNT and YYREEE (reference sequence). The CDR3 is CASSLETPGEQYF. CDR3 DNA sequence: TGTGCCAGCAGCTTAGAGACCCCGGGCGAGCAGTACTTC.